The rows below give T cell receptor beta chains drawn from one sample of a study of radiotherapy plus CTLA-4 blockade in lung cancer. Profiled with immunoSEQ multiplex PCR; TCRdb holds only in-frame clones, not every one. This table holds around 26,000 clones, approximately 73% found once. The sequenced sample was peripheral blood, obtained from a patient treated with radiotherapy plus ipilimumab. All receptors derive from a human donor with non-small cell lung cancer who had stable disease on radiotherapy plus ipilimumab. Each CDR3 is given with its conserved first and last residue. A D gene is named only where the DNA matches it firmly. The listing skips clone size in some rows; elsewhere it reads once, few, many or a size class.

TGTGCCAGCAGCCCAAGGACAGGCACTCCCGAGCAGTACTTC	CASSPRTGTPEQYF	TRBV7-3	TRBJ2-7	TRBD1	once
TGCGCCAGCAGTGACATTGGGTACTATGGCTACACCTTC	CASSDIGYYGYTF	TRBV10-2	TRBJ1-2	-	-
TGTGCCAGCAGTATTTACAGGGGAATGATCAATCAGCCCCAGCATTTT	CASSIYRGMINQPQHF	TRBV28	TRBJ1-5	TRBD1	-
TGTGCCAGCAGGTCTAATGGTAGGACAGGGGGTGCGTACGAGCAGTACTTC	CASRSNGRTGGAYEQYF	TRBV7-9	TRBJ2-7	TRBD1	-
TGTGCCAGCAGCGTAGAGGCTAGCGGGAGTGTTTCCGGGGAGCTGTTTTTT	CASSVEASGSVSGELFF	TRBV9	TRBJ2-2	TRBD2	-
TGTGCCAGCAGCGGGACAGGGGCGTTGGACAATGAGCAGTTCTTC	CASSGTGALDNEQFF	TRBV9	TRBJ2-1	TRBD1	-
TGTGCCAGCAGTTTAAGGGCAGATGCTGCCTACGAGCAGTACTTC	CASSLRADAAYEQYF	TRBV27	TRBJ2-7	-	once
TGTGCCAGCCGACACCGCAGCGGGAGGGGGAGCTCCTACAATGAGCAGTTCTTC	CASRHRSGRGSSYNEQFF	TRBV19	TRBJ2-1	TRBD2	few
TGTGCCAGCATGCCCGGAGGAGGAAATGAAAAACTGTTTTTT	CASMPGGGNEKLFF	TRBV6-1	TRBJ1-4	-	-
TGTGCCAGCAGCTTAAGGCCGGGAGCATGGGATGAGCAGTTCTTC	CASSLRPGAWDEQFF	TRBV7-6	TRBJ2-1	-	-
TGTGCCAGCAGCCAAGTGAGGGCCCCAGATACGCAGTATTTT	CASSQVRAPDTQYF	TRBV4-2	TRBJ2-3	-	-
TGTGCCAGCAGCTCGGGACTAGCGGGAGGGACCCAGTACTTC	CASSSGLAGGTQYF	TRBV7-3	TRBJ2-5	TRBD2	medium-sized
TGTGCCAGCAGTCATTCCCCTTCCTACGAGCAGTACTTC	CASSHSPSYEQYF	TRBV9	TRBJ2-7	-	-
TGTGCCTGGAGCCATCGACAGGGACACACTGAAGCTTTCTTT	CAWSHRQGHTEAFF	TRBV30	TRBJ1-1	TRBD1	once
TGCGCCAGCAGAGCGGACCAGGATGAGCAGTTCTTC	CASRADQDEQFF	TRBV5-1	TRBJ2-1	-	-
TGCAGCCCCGGGCGGGACTCGGATTTTGGGGAGCTGTTTTTT	CSPGRDSDFGELFF	TRBV29-1	TRBJ2-2	-	-
TGTGCCAGTAGTCTGCTCGGAGCTAACTATGGCTACACCTTC	CASSLLGANYGYTF	TRBV19	TRBJ1-2	-	-
TGCGCCAGCAGCCAAGTTCGACTAGATGGAGCGCGGGAGCAGTACTTC	CASSQVRLDGAREQYF	TRBV4-3	TRBJ2-7	-	-
TGTGCCAGCAGTTTATCAGGGGGCGGAAACATTCAGTACTTC	CASSLSGGGNIQYF	TRBV27	TRBJ2-4	TRBD1	-
TGTGCCAGCAGCCAAGCGGGGATGAACACTGAAGCTTTCTTT	CASSQAGMNTEAFF	TRBV14	TRBJ1-1	-	-
TGTGCCACCTCACCCTCCGGGACTAGCGGGAGAGAGCAGTACTTC	CATSPSGTSGREQYF	TRBV19	TRBJ2-7	TRBD2	-
TGTGCCAGCAGCCTCAGACTAGCGGGAGCCGCGAACACCGGGGAGCTGTTTTTT	CASSLRLAGAANTGELFF	TRBV9	TRBJ2-2	TRBD2	-
TGTGCCAGCAGCCCGAGAGGAGGGAATGGCTACACCTTC	CASSPRGGNGYTF	TRBV5-6	TRBJ1-2	-	-
TGTGCCAGCTCACTACGACAGGGGACGAAGGGCTTGGATACGCAGTATTTT	CASSLRQGTKGLDTQYF	TRBV18	TRBJ2-3	TRBD1	-
TGTGCCAGCAGCTTAAACGGGGAGACTACCGTATACAATGAGCAGTTCTTC	CASSLNGETTVYNEQFF	TRBV7-3	TRBJ2-1	-	-
TGTGCCAGCAGCCCGAGTCTGACTAGCGGGACCCCCTACGAGCAGTACTTC	CASSPSLTSGTPYEQYF	TRBV13	TRBJ2-7	TRBD2	-
TGTGCCAGCTCACCAGGGGAGACCCAGTACTTC	CASSPGETQYF	TRBV18	TRBJ2-5	-	-
TGTGCCAGCAGGCCTTCTTCGGGAGTAAAGTTTGATGAGCAGTTCTTC	CASRPSSGVKFDEQFF	TRBV7-9	TRBJ2-1	-	-
TGCGCCAGCAGCCAAGATCTTTCCGGGATTAGACCCTACGAGCAGTACTTC	CASSQDLSGIRPYEQYF	TRBV4-3	TRBJ2-7	-	-
TGCGCCAGCAGTCTAGAAAACTGTCCCCTGGGTTCGGGACAGGAATCCACAGATACGCAGTATTTT	CASSLENCPLGSGQESTDTQYF	TRBV23-1	TRBJ2-3	TRBD1	-
TGCAGCGGCTATGGACAGGGGGAGGTGGCCGGGGAGCTGTTTTTT	CSGYGQGEVAGELFF	TRBV29-1	TRBJ2-2	TRBD1	-
TGTGCCAGCAGCGTATATGCAGGCTCTGGAAACACCATATATTTT	CASSVYAGSGNTIYF	TRBV9	TRBJ1-3	-	-
TGTGCCAGCAGTCCCCGACAGGGGGTTCGTAATCAGCCCCAGCATTTT	CASSPRQGVRNQPQHF	TRBV28	TRBJ1-5	TRBD1	few
TGTGCCAGCAGTGACCCCTTTGCGGGAGGGAGGATGGGCAAAAACATTCAGTACTTC	CASSDPFAGGRMGKNIQYF	TRBV2	TRBJ2-4	TRBD2	-
TGTGCCAAAAAAGACCCCGGTGGCTCCTACGAGCAGTACTTC	CAKKDPGGSYEQYF	TRBV2	TRBJ2-7	-	-
TGTGCCAGCAGCTTCCGATACAATGAGCAGTTCTTC	CASSFRYNEQFF	TRBV7-8	TRBJ2-1	-	once